Listed below are T cell receptor beta chains from one sample, sequenced in a study of blood T cell repertoires in COVID-19. Clones were sequenced by immunoSEQ multiplex PCR, and TCRdb holds only the in-frame ones, with some missing. The sample includes about 140,000 clones, over 75% of them seen just once. The specimen was peripheral blood. Receptors were obtained from a man aged 45-65 years with acute or convalescent COVID-19. Each CDR3 is given with its conserved first and last residue. D genes are given only for firm matches. Clone size is shown for a subset of rows, as once, few, many or a class of expanded clone.

v_gene: TRBV15; j_gene: TRBJ2-7; abundance: .; d_gene: .; CDR3aa: CATSQNEATGGYEQYF; CDR3nt: TGTGCCACCAGCCAAAATGAGGCCACCGGCGGCTACGAGCAGTACTTC
v_gene: TRBV6-5; j_gene: TRBJ2-7; abundance: .; d_gene: TRBD1; CDR3aa: CASTSDRSSYEQYF; CDR3nt: TGTGCCAGCACCTCGGACAGGAGCTCCTACGAGCAGTACTTC
v_gene: TRBV6-5; j_gene: TRBJ1-5; abundance: few; d_gene: .; CDR3aa: CASSYSHTGNQPQHF; CDR3nt: TGTGCCAGCAGTTACTCCCATACAGGGAATCAGCCCCAGCATTTT
v_gene: TRBV6-5; j_gene: TRBJ1-4; abundance: .; d_gene: .; CDR3aa: CASSAGRYNEKLFF; CDR3nt: TGTGCCAGCAGCGCGGGCAGGTATAATGAAAAACTGTTTTTT
v_gene: TRBV27; j_gene: TRBJ2-3; abundance: .; d_gene: TRBD1; CDR3aa: CASSQDRGLPDTQYF; CDR3nt: TGTGCCAGCAGTCAAGACAGGGGGCTCCCAGATACGCAGTATTTT
v_gene: TRBV6-2/TRBV6-3; j_gene: TRBJ1-2; abundance: few; d_gene: .; CDR3aa: CASSYTPGGRSYGYTF; CDR3nt: TGTGCCAGCAGTTATACCCCGGGAGGGCGTAGCTATGGCTACACCTTC
v_gene: TRBV5-4; j_gene: TRBJ2-7; abundance: .; d_gene: .; CDR3aa: CASSPGPEVYEQYF; CDR3nt: TGTGCCAGCAGCCCCGGTCCCGAGGTCTACGAGCAGTACTTC
v_gene: TRBV15; j_gene: TRBJ1-6; abundance: .; d_gene: .; CDR3aa: CATSSHRSSYNSPLHF; CDR3nt: TGTGCCACCAGCAGCCACAGGAGCTCCTATAATTCACCCCTCCACTTT
v_gene: TRBV11-2; j_gene: TRBJ2-7; abundance: .; d_gene: TRBD2; CDR3aa: CASSYGSPGGEQYF; CDR3nt: TGTGCCAGCAGCTATGGGTCACCGGGAGGCGAGCAGTACTTC
v_gene: TRBV5-1; j_gene: TRBJ2-3; abundance: .; d_gene: .; CDR3aa: CASSPAGGPRSTDTQYF; CDR3nt: TGCGCCAGCAGCCCCGCCGGGGGGCCCAGGAGCACAGATACGCAGTATTTT
v_gene: TRBV6-5; j_gene: TRBJ1-2; abundance: .; d_gene: TRBD1; CDR3aa: CASDLGQGQFYGYTF; CDR3nt: TGTGCCAGTGACCTCGGACAGGGGCAATTCTATGGCTACACCTTC
v_gene: TRBV10-3; j_gene: TRBJ1-1; abundance: .; d_gene: .; CDR3aa: CAICPEGLGTEAFF; CDR3nt: TGTGCCATCTGTCCAGAGGGATTAGGCACTGAAGCTTTCTTT